This T cell receptor (beta chain) emerged from a study of blood T cell repertoires in COVID-19. About the research overall: Both acute and convalescent COVID-19 samples were obtained from the United States, Italy and Spain.

In the source study's methods: Estimated nucleated cell counts came from reference gene primer amplification. TCRdb's table, derived via immunoSEQ multiplex PCR, lists solely in-frame clones and lacks some. That table gives V, J and clone size, and the DNA gave D and trimming. This table holds fewer than 250,000 clones, 70% to 90% found once. The CDR3 is made up of 15 amino acids. Germline-derived CDR1 and CDR2 are MNHNS and SASEGT. J was trimmed by 7 bases and V by 3 bases; bases with no gene match: 7. The J gene is TRBJ1-2, the V gene TRBV6-1, with TRBD1 identical over 11 bases. Sequences were obtained from peripheral blood. This receptor was taken from a woman aged 40 to 55 who had recovered from COVID-19. The CDR3, as DNA: TGTGCCAGCAGTGACCTCGGGACAGGGGGTGCTGGCTACACCTTC. Translation gives CASSDLGTGGAGYTF.